Below, one T cell receptor beta chain is given with its context. The sample's time point: week 3, after first cycle of checkpoint inhibitor. Blood was drawn before treatment and at week 3 after checkpoint blockade. Each bulk PBMC sample had roughly 400 ng DNA loaded. Profiling relied on immunoSEQ multiplex PCR, and the TCRdb table lists in-frame clones only, not all of them. The table records fewer than 30,000 clones, over 80% of them present only once. The sample belongs to a study of blood T cell dynamics during melanoma immunotherapy. Germline V gene lookup returns CDR1 ENHRY and CDR2 SYGVKD. CDR3 length equals 16 residues. The ends were cut back, 3 bases at V and 4 bases at J, with 16 bases in the middle.

This chain uses TRBV10-3 with TRBJ1-5; D might be TRBD1 (6 bases). Sequencing was performed on blood, taken from a patient treated with checkpoint blockade. The clonotype comes from a human donor with melanoma. Here the CDR3 reads CAISDYYREGNQPQHF. In DNA, the CDR3 is TGTGCCATCAGTGATTACTACAGGGAGGGGAATCAGCCCCAGCATTTT.